This T cell receptor beta chain stems from a study of cytomegalovirus exposure and HLA in healthy donors. V lost 2 bases to trimming and J lost 2 bases, with 13 bases between them. CDR3 length: 15 residues. Germline loops: CDR1 MNHEY, CDR2 SVGAGI. PCR primers comprised 60 Vbeta and 13 Jbeta primers. Generated by immunoSEQ multiplex PCR, the TCRdb table keeps only in-frame clones and is missing some. The table records approximately 200,000 clones, less than 80% of them present only once. This clone was observed a single time. The source material was PBMCs. The J gene is TRBJ2-7, the V gene TRBV6-5; possible D gene TRBD2, 5 bases. The receptor was isolated from a woman aged 25 to 45 in good health and CMV-seropositive. The chain's CDR3 is CASSYDATGTYEQYF. As DNA, the CDR3 is TGTGCCAGCAGTTACGATGCGACGGGGACCTACGAGCAGTACTTC.